This TCR beta chain was identified in a study of control samples from healthy donors and cancer patients. The CDR3 has 15 amino acids. The V end lost 3 bases, the J end lost 0 bases, and 11 bases lay between the germline ends. CDR1 and CDR2 (germline): LNHDA, SQIVND (reference sequence). Data came from immunoSEQ multiplex PCR; TCRdb stores just in-frame clones and leaves some out. The table lists some 120,000 clones, more than 75% of them singletons. The sample consisted of blood. The chain couples TRBV19 to TRBJ1-1, with D unresolved. The sequence derives from a woman in her seventies in good health. The CDR3 nucleotides are TGTGCCAGTAGTATGATAGAGGGTCTGAACACTGAAGCTTTCTTT. Translated: CASSMIEGLNTEAFF.